A selection of T cell receptor beta chains follows, all from one sample in a study of blood T cell repertoires in COVID-19. Profiling relied on immunoSEQ multiplex PCR, and the TCRdb table lists in-frame clones only, not all of them. The table has roughly 240,000 clones, roughly four fifths seen once. What was sequenced was peripheral blood. All receptors come from a woman aged 70-85 years with acute or convalescent COVID-19. The CDR3 runs from the conserved cysteine through the conserved F or W.

v_gene	CDR3aa
TRBV19	CASRDRGIYGYTF
TRBV9	CASSTGSSGNTIYF
TRBV2	CAKDWVAGYGYTF
TRBV28	CASSLSQGAYGYTF
TRBV7-9	CASSLSILNGYTF
TRBV15	CATSRDPQGANEKLFF
TRBV28	CASSLGQNYGYTF
TRBV21-1	CASSKAAKDRGHGYTF
TRBV10-1	CASSEWTASNSPLHF
TRBV28	CASSLRGQPQHF
TRBV7-9	CASSKPPRDEKLFF
TRBV10-2	CASRYGTVDGYTF
TRBV7-9	CASSPVGGTMNSPLHF
TRBV6-5	CASSPTGLDEKLFF
TRBV21-1	CASSPGGEETQYF
TRBV19	CASSPDREWEAFF
TRBV25-1	CASSDRDRGTYEQYF
TRBV10-3	CAIRETGQPNQPQHF
TRBV27	CASGGLGRQGAFGNEKLFF
TRBV11-1	CASSLNRGNTEAFF
TRBV19	CATSLGQGNYGYTF
TRBV5-1	CASSRTGDYYNEQFF
TRBV6-2/TRBV6-3	CASSYRVDRYQPQHF
TRBV5-4	CASSTGLAEETQYF
TRBV19	CASSGGRGHSNQPQHF
TRBV3-1/TRBV3-2	CASSQVGNIQYF
TRBV11-2	CASSQDRFNQPQHF
TRBV7-8	CASSLDRETEAFF
TRBV6-5	CASRRQQNTEAFF
TRBV18	CASSPVTANNQPQHF
TRBV18	CASSPGAQGVNTEAFF
TRBV2	CASSPGLAVSYEQYF